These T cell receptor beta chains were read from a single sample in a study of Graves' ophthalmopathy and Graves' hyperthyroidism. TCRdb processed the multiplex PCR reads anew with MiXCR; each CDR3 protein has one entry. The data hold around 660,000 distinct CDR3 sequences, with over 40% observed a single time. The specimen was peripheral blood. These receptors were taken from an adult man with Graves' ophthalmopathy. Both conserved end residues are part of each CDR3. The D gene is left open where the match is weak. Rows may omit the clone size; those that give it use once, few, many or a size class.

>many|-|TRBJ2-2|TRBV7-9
CASRRDSGNTGELFF
TGTGCCAGCAGAAGAGACAGCGGAAACACCGGGGAGCTGTTTTTT
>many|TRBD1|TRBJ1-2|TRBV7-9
CASSSYRGSYTF
TGTGCCAGCAGCTCCTACAGGGGGTCCTACACCTTC
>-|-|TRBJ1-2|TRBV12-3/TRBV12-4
CASGLGGGYTF
TGTGCTAGTGGTTTAGGAGGGGGCTACACCTTC
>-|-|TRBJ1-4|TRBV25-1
CASSVTGPPSNEKLFF
TGTGCCAGCAGTGTAACGGGGCCTCCTTCTAATGAAAAACTGTTTTTT
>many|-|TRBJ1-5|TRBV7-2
CASSLGRNSNQPQHF
TGTGCCAGCAGCTTAGGGCGAAATAGCAATCAGCCCCAGCATTTT
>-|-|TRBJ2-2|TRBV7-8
CASAMLRGAGELFF
TGTGCCAGCGCTATGCTGCGGGGTGCCGGGGAGCTGTTTTTT
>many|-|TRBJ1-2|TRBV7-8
CASSLQAAHYGYTF
TGTGCCAGCAGCTTACAGGCGGCTCACTATGGCTACACCTTC
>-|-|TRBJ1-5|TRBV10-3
CASGTDGNQPQHF
TGTGCCTCCGGGACCGACGGCAATCAGCCCCAGCATTTT
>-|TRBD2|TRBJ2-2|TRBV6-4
CASIAGRNTGELFF
TGTGCCAGCATAGCGGGAAGAAACACCGGGGAGCTGTTTTTT
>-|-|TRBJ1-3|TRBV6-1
CASEVGHTIYF
TGTGCCAGCGAAGTGGGCCACACCATATATTTT
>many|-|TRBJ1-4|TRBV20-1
CSARGQATNEKLFF
TGCAGTGCTAGAGGACAGGCAACTAATGAAAAACTGTTTTTT
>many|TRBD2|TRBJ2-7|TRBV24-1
CATPRSRLVSGTSYEQYF
TGTGCCACCCCACGATCGAGGCTTGTTAGCGGGACGTCCTACGAGCAGTACTTC
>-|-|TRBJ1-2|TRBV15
CATSSHPTDRKYTF
TGTGCCACCAGCAGCCACCCAACCGACAGGAAGTACACCTTC
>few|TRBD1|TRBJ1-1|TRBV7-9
CASSQDPAGGYTEAFF
TGCGCCAGCAGCCAAGACCCGGCAGGGGGCTACACTGAAGCTTTCTTT
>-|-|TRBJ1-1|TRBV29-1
CSVDSGASAFF
TGCAGCGTTGACTCTGGGGCTTCAGCTTTCTTT
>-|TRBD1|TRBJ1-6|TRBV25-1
CASSTTGQGQISPLHF
TGTGCCAGCTCAACAACAGGACAGGGGCAAATATCACCCCTCCACTTT
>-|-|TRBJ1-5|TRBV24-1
CASRPGSGAKPQHF
TGTGCCAGCAGGCCAGGCTCTGGGGCCAAGCCCCAGCATTTT
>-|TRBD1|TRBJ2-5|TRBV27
CASSTGTDLYQETQYF
TGTGCCAGCAGTACAGGGACAGACCTGTACCAAGAGACCCAGTACTTC
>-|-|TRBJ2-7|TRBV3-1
CASGRVVGIGSYEQYF
TGTGCCAGCGGCCGAGTAGTAGGGATAGGGTCCTACGAGCAGTACTTC
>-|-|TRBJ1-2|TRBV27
CASSSSGTAYGYTF
TGTGCCAGCAGTTCATCCGGGACGGCCTATGGCTACACCTTC
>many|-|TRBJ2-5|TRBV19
CASTQGGMETQYF
TGTGCCAGTACGCAGGGTGGGATGGAGACCCAGTACTTC
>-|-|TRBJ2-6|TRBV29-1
CSVEFRDLYGANVLTF
TGCAGCGTTGAATTTCGGGACCTCTATGGGGCCAACGTCCTGACTTTC
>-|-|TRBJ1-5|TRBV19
CASSPGTISYSNQPQHF
TGTGCCAGTAGCCCGGGGACAATCTCGTATAGCAATCAGCCCCAGCATTTT
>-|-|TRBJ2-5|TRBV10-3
CAISPTGPPEIQYF
TGTGCCATCAGTCCCACAGGGCCCCCGGAGATCCAGTACTTC
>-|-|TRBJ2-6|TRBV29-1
CSVRVGANVLTF
TGCAGCGTTAGAGTCGGGGCCAACGTCCTGACTTTC
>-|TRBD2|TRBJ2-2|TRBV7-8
CASSLAGGGYAGELFF
TGTGCCAGCAGCCTAGCGGGCGGGGGTTATGCCGGGGAGCTGTTTTTT
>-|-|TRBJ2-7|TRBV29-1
CSVSNTSHIYEQYF
TGCAGCGTTTCAAACACGTCCCATATCTACGAGCAGTACTTC
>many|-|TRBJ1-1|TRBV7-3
CASSYAGGAGTEAFF
TGTGCCAGCAGTTACGCGGGAGGGGCAGGGACTGAAGCTTTCTTT
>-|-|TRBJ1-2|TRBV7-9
CASSQDWPWQGLNYGYTF
TGCGCCAGCAGCCAAGATTGGCCGTGGCAGGGACTAAACTATGGCTACACCTTC
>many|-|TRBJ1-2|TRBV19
CASSISDYGYTF
TGTGCCAGTAGTATATCAGACTATGGCTACACCTTC
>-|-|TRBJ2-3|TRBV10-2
CASSEWGAFRDTQYF
TGCGCCAGCAGTGAGTGGGGGGCATTCAGGGATACGCAGTATTTT
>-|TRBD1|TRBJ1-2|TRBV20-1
CSASSGTGDYGYTF
TGCAGTGCTAGTTCCGGGACAGGGGACTATGGCTACACCTTC
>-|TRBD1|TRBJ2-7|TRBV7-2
CASSSWGQSSYEQYF
TGTGCCAGCAGCTCCTGGGGACAGTCTAGCTACGAGCAGTACTTC
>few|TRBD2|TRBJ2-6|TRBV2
CASRAGLAGGPGANVLTF
TGTGCCAGCAGAGCGGGACTAGCGGGGGGGCCTGGGGCCAACGTCCTGACTTTC
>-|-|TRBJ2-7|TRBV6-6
CASSAHFLYEQYF
TGTGCCAGCAGTGCCCATTTCCTCTACGAGCAGTACTTC
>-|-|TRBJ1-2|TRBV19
CASSKEQGANAGYAF
TGTGCCAGTAGTAAGGAGCAAGGGGCGAATGCTGGCTACGCCTTC
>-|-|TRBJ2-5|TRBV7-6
CASSLAGADQETQYF
TGTGCCAGCAGCTTAGCGGGGGCCGATCAAGAGACCCAGTACTTC
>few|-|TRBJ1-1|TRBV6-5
CASLGASFEAFF
TGTGCCAGTTTAGGGGCCTCGTTCGAAGCTTTCTTT
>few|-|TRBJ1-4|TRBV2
CASSEILGQGGEKLFF
TGTGCCAGCAGTGAAATTTTAGGTCAGGGAGGGGAAAAACTGTTTTTT
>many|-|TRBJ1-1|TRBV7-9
CASSLVAGLGTEAFF
TGTGCCAGCAGCTTAGTGGCGGGGCTGGGGACTGAAGCTTTCTTT
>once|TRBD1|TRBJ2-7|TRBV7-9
CASSPGTGGSAEQYF
TGTGCCAGCTCACCAGGGACAGGGGGTTCGGCCGAGCAGTACTTC
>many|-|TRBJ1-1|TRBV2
CASSGRQPGGTEAFF
TGTGCCAGCAGTGGTCGACAACCTGGGGGCACTGAAGCTTTCTTT
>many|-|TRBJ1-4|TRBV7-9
CASSQAGGMTTNEKLFF
TGTGCCAGCAGCCAAGCGGGGGGTATGACAACTAATGAAAAACTGTTTTTT
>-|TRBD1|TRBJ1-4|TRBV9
CASSPGGAEANEKLFF
TGTGCCAGCAGCCCAGGGGGGGCTGAAGCTAATGAAAAACTGTTTTTT
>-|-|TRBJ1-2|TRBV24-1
CATSDTTGSHRGGYTF
TGTGCCACCAGTGATACGACAGGCTCTCATCGGGGTGGCTACACCTTC
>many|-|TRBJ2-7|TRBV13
CASSLGPGIDEQYF
TGTGCCAGCAGCTTAGGCCCAGGGATCGACGAGCAGTACTTC
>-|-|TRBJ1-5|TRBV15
CATSRDRFQETQHF
TGTGCCACCAGCAGAGACAGATTCCAAGAGACCCAGCATTTT
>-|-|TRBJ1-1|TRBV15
CATGEGTGSEAFF
TGTGCCACCGGGGAGGGGACGGGGTCTGAAGCTTTCTTT
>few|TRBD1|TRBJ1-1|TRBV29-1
CSVGGQGAEAFF
TGCAGCGTTGGGGGACAGGGTGCTGAAGCCTTCTTT
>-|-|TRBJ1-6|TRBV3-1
CASSPFEGGNSPLHF
TGTGCCAGCAGCCCTTTTGAGGGTGGTAATTCACCCCTCCACTTT
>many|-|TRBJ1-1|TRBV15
CATSRDRQGTEAFF
TGTGCCACCAGCAGAGATCGGCAGGGCACTGAAGCTTTCTTT
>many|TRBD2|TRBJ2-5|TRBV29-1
CSLAAGGLETQYF
TGCAGCTTAGCTGCGGGAGGGTTAGAGACCCAGTACTTC
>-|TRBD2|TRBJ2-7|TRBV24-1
CATSGRASYEQYF
TGTGCCACCAGCGGGAGGGCCTCCTACGAGCAGTACTTC
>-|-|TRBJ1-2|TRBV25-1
CSSSESGGSYGYTF
TGTTCCAGCAGTGAATCGGGGGGTTCCTATGGCTACACCTTC
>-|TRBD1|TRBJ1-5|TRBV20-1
CSATAGTGGLNNQPQHF
TGCAGTGCTACTGCCGGGACAGGGGGCTTGAACAATCAGCCCCAGCATTTT